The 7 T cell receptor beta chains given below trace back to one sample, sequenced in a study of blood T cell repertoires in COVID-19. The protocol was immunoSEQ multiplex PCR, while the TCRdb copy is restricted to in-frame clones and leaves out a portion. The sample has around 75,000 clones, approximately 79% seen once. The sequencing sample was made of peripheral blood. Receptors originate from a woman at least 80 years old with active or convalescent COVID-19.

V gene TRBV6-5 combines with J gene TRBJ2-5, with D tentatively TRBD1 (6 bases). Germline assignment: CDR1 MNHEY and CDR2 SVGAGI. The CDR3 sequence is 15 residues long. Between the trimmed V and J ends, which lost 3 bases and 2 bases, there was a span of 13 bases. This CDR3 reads CASSYARGTQETQYF. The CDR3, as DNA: TGTGCCAGCAGTTATGCCAGGGGCACACAAGAGACCCAGTACTTC.

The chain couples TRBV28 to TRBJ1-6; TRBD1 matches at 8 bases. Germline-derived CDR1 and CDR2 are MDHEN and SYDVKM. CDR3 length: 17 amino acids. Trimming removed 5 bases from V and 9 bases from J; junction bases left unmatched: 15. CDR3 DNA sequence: TGTGCCAGCAGTCTCCCCGACAGGGGATGGATTCGTTCACCCCTCCACTTT. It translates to CASSLPDRGWIRSPLHF.

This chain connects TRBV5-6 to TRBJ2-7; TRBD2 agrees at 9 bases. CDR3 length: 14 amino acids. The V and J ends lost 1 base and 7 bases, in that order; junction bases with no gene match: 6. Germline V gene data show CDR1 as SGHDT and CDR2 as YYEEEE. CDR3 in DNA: TGTGCCAGCAGCTTGTGGATAGCGGGAGTGGAGCAGTACTTC. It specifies CASSLWIAGVEQYF.

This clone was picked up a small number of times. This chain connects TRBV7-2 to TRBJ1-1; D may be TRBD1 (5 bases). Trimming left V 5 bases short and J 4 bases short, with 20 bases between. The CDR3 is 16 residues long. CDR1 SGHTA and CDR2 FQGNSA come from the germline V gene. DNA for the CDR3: TGTGCCAGCAGCACCACGTCGGGGGGATTAGGCACTGAAGCTTTCTTT. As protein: CASSTTSGGLGTEAFF.

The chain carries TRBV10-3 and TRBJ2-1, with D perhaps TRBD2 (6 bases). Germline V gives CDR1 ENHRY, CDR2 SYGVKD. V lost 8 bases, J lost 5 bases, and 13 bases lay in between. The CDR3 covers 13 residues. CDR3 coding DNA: TGTGCCATCCAAGAACGGGGGAACAATGAGCAGTTCTTC. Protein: CAIQERGNNEQFF.

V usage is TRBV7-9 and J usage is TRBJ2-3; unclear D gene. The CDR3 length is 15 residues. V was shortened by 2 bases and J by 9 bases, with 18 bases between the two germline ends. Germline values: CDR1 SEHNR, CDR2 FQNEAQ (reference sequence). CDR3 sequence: CASSLSLPSPWTQYF. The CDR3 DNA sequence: TGTGCCAGCAGCTTAAGTTTGCCTAGTCCATGGACGCAGTATTTT.

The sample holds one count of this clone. For the CDR3, the DNA is TGTGCCAGCAGCTTAGGTCCAGGGTTGAATGAGCAGTTCTTC. Protein: CASSLGPGLNEQFF. The chain links TRBV11-2 to TRBJ2-1, with D possibly matching TRBD1 (5 bases). The CDR3 has 14 amino acids. In germline, CDR1 is SGHAT, CDR2 FQNNGV. V was shortened by 1 base and J by 7 bases, with 11 bases between the two germline ends.